Each of the 18 T cell receptor beta chains below was sequenced from the same sample in a study of OX40 agonist ivuxolimab in advanced cancers. Measured with immunoSEQ multiplex PCR; TCRdb has only the in-frame clones, and not every one. The sample has about 67,000 clones, approximately 80% seen once. The sample consisted of CD4+ or CD8+ T cells sorted from blood, taken in a trial of the OX40 agonist ivuxolimab. Source of these receptors: an adult with an advanced solid tumor such as melanoma, head and neck, liver or kidney cancer.

This chain joins TRBV11-2 and TRBJ2-1, with 10 bases aligning to TRBD2. The trim removed 5 bases at V and 9 bases at J, leaving 13 bases unmatched. Germline CDR1 is SGHAT and CDR2 is FQNNGV. CDR3 length equals 16 residues. CDR3 region: CASSPRYSGRASEQFF. The CDR3 coding sequence is TGTGCCAGCAGCCCCCGATACAGCGGGAGGGCCTCTGAGCAGTTCTTC.

V gene TRBV7-2 combines with J gene TRBJ2-5; D gene unclear. The CDR3 sequence is 11 residues long. CDR1 and CDR2 from the germline V gene are SGHTA and FQGNSA. V was clipped by 1 base and J by 8 bases, with 5 bases between them. The CDR3 is CASSLVVTQYF. The CDR3 region has the DNA TGTGCCAGCAGCTTAGTTGTAACCCAGTACTTC.

There are a few counts of this clone. The V gene is TRBV5-1, the J gene TRBJ2-5; 8 bases align to TRBD2. The CDR3 is made up of 14 amino acids. CDR1 and CDR2 from the germline V gene are SGHRS and YFSETQ. V lost 4 bases, J lost 5 bases, and 7 bases stayed unmatched. The CDR3 DNA reads as TGCGCCAGCAGCGCGGGCGGGGGGCGTGAGACCCAGTACTTC. Its translation: CASSAGGGRETQYF.

The rearrangement links TRBV2 to TRBJ2-2, with D perhaps being TRBD1 or TRBD2 (5 bases each). CDR3 size: 15 residues. Germline V gene data show CDR1 as SNHLY and CDR2 as FYNNEI. Between the trimmed V and J ends, which lost 6 bases and 5 bases, there was a span of 16 bases. CDR3 in amino acids: CASRGTTGGTGELFF. The CDR3 DNA follows: TGTGCCAGCAGGGGGACCACCGGTGGGACCGGGGAGCTGTTTTTT.

In its sample, this clone was seen a few times. This likely traces to a read error, being one base from a far larger clone. The CDR3 is CASSQAGDSGGVWEQYF. The CDR3, as DNA: TGCGCCAGCAGCCAAGCTGGGGATAGCGGGGGAGTTTGGGAGCAGTACTTC. The rearrangement links TRBV4-1 to TRBJ2-7; 9 bases fit TRBD2. This CDR3 comprises 17 residues. V gave up 1 base and J gave up 7 bases; unmatched junction bases: 14. The germline V gene has CDR1 MGHRA and CDR2 YSYEKL.

The genes are TRBV7-9 and TRBJ1-1; 9 bases are a match to TRBD1. The junction had 8 bases not matched to a gene; V was cut back by 5 bases and J by 4 bases. Germline V lookup: CDR1 SEHNR, CDR2 FQNEAQ (reference sequence). The CDR3 has 15 amino acids. The CDR3 coding sequence is TGTGCCAGCAGCAAAGTGACAGGGGGGACCACTGAAGCTTTCTTT. Protein: CASSKVTGGTTEAFF.

In nucleotides, the CDR3 is TGCGCCAGCAGGTCTGGAAACACCATATATTTT. This translates into CASRSGNTIYF. V usage is TRBV4-3 and J usage is TRBJ1-3; D not resolved. Looked up from germline, CDR1 is LGHNA and CDR2 is YSLEER. The CDR3 length is 11 residues. With 6 bases removed from V and 1 base from J, the gap between germline ends came to 1 base.

This clone was observed a few times. As DNA, the CDR3 is TGTGCCAGCAGAAGGGACCTTGAAGCTTTCTTT. Its translation is CASRRDLEAFF. The chain recombines TRBV2 with TRBJ1-1; tentatively, D is TRBD1 (5 bases). CDR1 is SNHLY, CDR2 FYNNEI, per germline. V was cut by 6 bases and J by 7 bases, with 9 bases left in between. This CDR3 has 11 residues.

The genes are TRBV30 and TRBJ2-5; 8 bases match TRBD1. The germline V gene encodes CDR1 GTSNPN and CDR2 SVGIG (reference sequence). The V and J ends lost 5 bases and 4 bases, in that order; junction bases with no gene match: 3. The CDR3 spans 12 residues. The CDR3 DNA is TGTGCCTGGGGACAGGGAGGAGAGACCCAGTACTTC. Amino acids: CAWGQGGETQYF.

The chain uses TRBV30 and TRBJ2-2, with a tentative D call TRBD2 (7 bases). The CDR3 extends over 14 amino acids. Trimming took off 5 bases at V and 6 bases at J, with 16 bases between the two ends. In germline, CDR1 is GTSNPN, CDR2 SVGIG (reference sequence). The CDR3 loop reads CAWRGGAGAGELFF. CDR3 in DNA: TGTGCCTGGCGAGGGGGGGCCGGGGCCGGGGAGCTGTTTTTT.

V is TRBV19 and J is TRBJ1-5, with TRBD1 matching over 9 bases. This CDR3 has 16 amino acids. J was trimmed by 1 base and V by 9 bases; bases with no gene match: 10. From germline, CDR1 is LNHDA and CDR2 SQIVND (reference sequence). The CDR3 sequence is CASSPTGGGSNQPQHF. Written as DNA, the CDR3 is TGTGCCAGCTCTCCAACAGGGGGCGGCAGCAATCAGCCCCAGCATTTT.

V usage is TRBV9 and J usage is TRBJ2-6; D remains unclear. V shed 0 bases and J shed 0 bases, with 7 bases lying between them. CDR1 is SGDLS and CDR2 is YYNGEE in the germline V gene. This CDR3 contains 16 residues. DNA of the CDR3: TGTGCCAGCAGCGTAGACGGGTTCTCTGGGGCCAACGTCCTGACTTTC. This translates into CASSVDGFSGANVLTF.

This chain uses TRBV2 with TRBJ1-4, with 7 bases matching TRBD1. The CDR3 has 12 amino acids. Germline V gives CDR1 SNHLY, CDR2 FYNNEI. V gave up 6 bases and J gave up 10 bases; unmatched junction bases: 5. The CDR3 sequence is CASSLGTAKLFF. The CDR3 DNA is TGTGCCAGCAGCCTCGGGACAGCAAAACTGTTTTTT. The full variable domain, its missing parts supplied by reference TRBV2 and TRBJ1-4, is EPEVTQTPSHQVTQMGQEVILRCVPISNHLYFYWYRQILGQKVEFLVSFYNNEISEKSEIFDDQFSVERPDGSNFTLKIRSTKLEDSAMYFCASSLGTAKLFFGSGTQLSVL.

This chain uses TRBV14 with TRBJ1-1; 7 bases match TRBD1. This CDR3 has 14 residues. Germline V gives CDR1 SGHDN, CDR2 FVKESK. V lost 4 bases, J lost 6 bases, and 8 bases stayed unmatched. DNA of the CDR3: TGTGCCAGCAGCCTCCTCGACAGGGTCGCTGAAGCTTTCTTT. This codes for CASSLLDRVAEAFF.

The V and J genes are TRBV30 and TRBJ1-3; D ambiguous. With 3 bases removed from V and 7 bases from J, the gap between germline ends came to 16 bases. CDR3 length equals 14 residues. The germline V gene encodes CDR1 GTSNPN and CDR2 SVGIG (reference sequence). CDR3 amino acids: CAWSGTFMGNTIYF. CDR3 DNA: TGTGCCTGGAGCGGTACCTTCATGGGGAACACCATATATTTT. The variable domain in full, completed from reference TRBV30 and TRBJ1-3, reads SQTIHQWPATLVQPVGSPLSLECTVEGTSNPNLYWYRQAAGRGLQLLFYSVGIGQISSEVPQNLSASRPQDRQFILSSKKLLLSDSGFYLCAWSGTFMGNTIYFGEGSWLTVV.

Within the sample, this clone is medium-sized. The rearrangement links TRBV6-1 to TRBJ2-2; TRBD1 aligns across 9 bases. The CDR3 consists of 15 residues. Losses at the gene ends were 6 bases for V and 3 bases for J; bases not matched to a gene: 5. Germline lookup yields CDR1 MNHNS and CDR2 SASEGT. The chain's CDR3 is CASSLRDRDTGELFF. CDR3 DNA sequence: TGTGCCAGCAGCCTCCGGGACAGGGACACCGGGGAGCTGTTTTTT.

V gene TRBV5-4 combines with J gene TRBJ2-2, with D maybe TRBD2 (5 bases). Per germline, CDR1 SGHNT and CDR2 YYREEE (reference sequence). The CDR3 has 16 amino acids. Trimming removed 3 bases from V and 5 bases from J, with 17 bases in between. In nucleotides, the CDR3 is TGTGCCAGCAGCTCAGGACTCGCCTCGGGGACCGGGGAGCTGTTTTTT. It codes for CASSSGLASGTGELFF.

There are a few counts of this clone. The CDR3 region is CAWSGARGTDTQYF. The CDR3, as DNA: TGTGCCTGGAGTGGGGCTAGAGGCACAGATACGCAGTATTTT. J is TRBJ2-3 and V is TRBV30; D remains ambiguous. CDR1 and CDR2 (germline): GTSNPN, SVGIG (reference sequence). The ends were cut back, 1 base at V and 1 base at J, with 9 bases in the middle. The CDR3 spans 14 residues.